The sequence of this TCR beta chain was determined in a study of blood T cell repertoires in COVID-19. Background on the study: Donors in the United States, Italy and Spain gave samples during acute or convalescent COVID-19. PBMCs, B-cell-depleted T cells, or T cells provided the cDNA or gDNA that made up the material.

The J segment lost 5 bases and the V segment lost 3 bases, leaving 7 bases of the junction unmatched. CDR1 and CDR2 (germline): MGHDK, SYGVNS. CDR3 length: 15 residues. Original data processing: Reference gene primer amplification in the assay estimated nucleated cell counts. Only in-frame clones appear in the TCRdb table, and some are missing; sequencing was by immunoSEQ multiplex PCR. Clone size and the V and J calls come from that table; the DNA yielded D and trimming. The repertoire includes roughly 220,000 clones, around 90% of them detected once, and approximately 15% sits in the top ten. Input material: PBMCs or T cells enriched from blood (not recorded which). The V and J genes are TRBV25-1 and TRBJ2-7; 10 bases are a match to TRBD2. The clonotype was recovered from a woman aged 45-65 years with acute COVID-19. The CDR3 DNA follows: TGTGCCAGCAGTGAGTCTAGCGGGAGTTTGAACGAGCAGTACTTC. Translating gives CASSESSGSLNEQYF.